These 3 T cell receptor beta chains were sequenced from one sample in a study of blood T cells in healthy people across ages (dated by TCRdb to about 2015). Libraries were built with 5' RACE. A second PCR of about 7 to 12 cycles was performed with a sample-barcoded 5' primer and a J-beta primer mix. The raw public reads went through TCRdb reprocessing: fastp at Q25, MiXCR clone calling, in-frame beta chains kept. Rows are combined by CDR3 protein, so each entry shows the most common genes and DNA. The sample table contains around 2 million distinct CDR3 sequences; only one count was recorded for 39% of them. The ten largest clones capture 23% of the sample. Sequenced material: blood. All receptors come from a human donor in good health.

Concerning this clonotype: Compared with germline, one end of the junction differs, possibly owing to a read error. The chain carries TRBV4-3 and TRBJ2-7, with no clear D. The germline CDR1 and CDR2 sequences are LGHNA and YSLEER. This CDR3 contains 14 residues. For the CDR3, the DNA is TGCGCCAGCAGCCAAGATCGATACTCCCACGAGCAGTACTTC. Its translation is CASSQDRYSHEQYF.

This clonotype came up a few times. CDR3 sequence: CSARGLSGGANEQFF. The CDR3 DNA reads as TGCAGTGCTAGAGGCCTTAGCGGGGGGGCCAATGAGCAGTTCTTC. This rearrangement joins TRBV20-1 to TRBJ2-1; 11 nucleotides match TRBD2. V gave up 1 base and J gave up 6 bases; unmatched junction bases: 5. This CDR3 is 15 amino acids long. Germline CDR1 reads DFQATT; CDR2 reads SNEGSKA (reference sequence).

The CDR3 DNA follows: TGTGCCATCACCCCGGGGGTAGGGGACTATGGCTACACCTTC. It specifies CAITPGVGDYGYTF. The V gene is TRBV10-3, the J gene TRBJ1-2, with TRBD1 as a possible D gene (5 bases). The CDR3 extends over 14 amino acids. V was clipped by 7 bases and J by 3 bases, with 15 bases between them. Germline V lookup: CDR1 ENHRY, CDR2 SYGVKD.